The rows below give T cell receptor beta chains drawn from one sample of a study of beta chain features in type 1 diabetes. Clones were sequenced by immunoSEQ multiplex PCR, and TCRdb holds only the in-frame ones, with some missing. The sample consists of roughly 250,000 clones, roughly 70% of them appearing once. The sample comprised naive CD4+ T cells from blood. The origin of the receptors is a man aged 30 to 39 in good health. CDR3s include the opening cysteine and the closing phenylalanine or tryptophan. A D gene is named only where the DNA matches it firmly. Only part of the rows carry a size: once, few, many, or a class if the clone is expanded.

>NA|TRBD1|TRBJ2-7|TRBV29-1
CSAAGTGDYEQYF
TGCAGTGCAGCCGGGACAGGGGACTACGAGCAGTACTTC
>NA|NA|TRBJ2-1|TRBV4-3
CASSQELGEQFF
TGCGCCAGCAGCCAAGAGCTCGGTGAGCAGTTCTTC
>NA|NA|TRBJ2-7|TRBV4-2
CASSQDLGSSYEQYF
TGTGCCAGCAGCCAAGATCTCGGGTCCTCCTACGAGCAGTACTTC
>NA|TRBD1|TRBJ2-7|TRBV19
CASSTRTGGVPYEQYF
TGTGCCAGTAGTACCCGGACAGGGGGCGTACCCTACGAGCAGTACTTC
>NA|TRBD1|TRBJ2-5|TRBV9
CASSVATWTGSQETQYF
TGTGCCAGCAGCGTAGCTACATGGACAGGAAGCCAAGAGACCCAGTACTTC
>few|TRBD1|TRBJ2-2|TRBV29-1
CSAWDRGLRTGELFF
TGCAGCGCCTGGGACAGGGGGTTGCGGACCGGGGAGCTGTTTTTT
>NA|TRBD1|TRBJ1-2|TRBV29-1
CSGLDRGDGGYTF
TGCAGCGGCCTGGACAGGGGAGATGGTGGCTACACCTTC
>NA|TRBD2|TRBJ2-5|TRBV19
CASSIAGLPQETQYF
TGTGCCAGTAGTATAGCGGGACTACCACAAGAGACCCAGTACTTC
>NA|NA|TRBJ2-3|TRBV9
CASSVGGLETDTQYF
TGTGCCAGCAGCGTAGGGGGGCTCGAGACAGATACGCAGTATTTT
>NA|NA|TRBJ2-7|TRBV13
CASSTRDWRYEQYF
TGTGCCAGCAGCACCCGGGACTGGAGATACGAGCAGTACTTC
>few|TRBD1|TRBJ2-1|TRBV29-1
CSVSDRGRRNEQFF
TGCAGCGTTTCGGACAGGGGAAGAAGGAATGAGCAGTTCTTC
>NA|NA|TRBJ2-7|TRBV29-1
CSVEGRAKGGYEQYF
TGCAGCGTTGAGGGCAGGGCCAAGGGAGGATACGAGCAGTACTTC
>NA|NA|TRBJ2-1|TRBV30
CAWSLEREQFF
TGTGCCTGGAGTTTGGAACGCGAGCAGTTCTTC
>NA|TRBD2|TRBJ2-3|TRBV6-5
CASRRGLAGPDTQYF
TGTGCCAGCAGGCGGGGACTAGCGGGACCAGATACGCAGTATTTT
>NA|NA|TRBJ2-3|TRBV30
CAWSSGADTQYF
TGTGCCTGGAGTTCCGGCGCAGATACGCAGTATTTT
>NA|TRBD1|TRBJ2-7|TRBV28
CASQRPGQPYEQYF
TGTGCCAGCCAAAGACCGGGACAGCCCTACGAGCAGTACTTC
>once|NA|TRBJ2-2|TRBV15
CATSESLGGTGELFF
TGTGCCACCAGCGAATCCCTCGGAGGTACCGGGGAGCTGTTTTTT
>once|NA|TRBJ2-7|TRBV28
CASSSGQMVYEQYF
TGTGCCAGCAGCTCCGGACAGATGGTCTACGAGCAGTACTTC
>NA|NA|TRBJ1-2|TRBV30
CAWSSSSYGYTF
TGTGCCTGGAGCTCTTCATCCTATGGCTACACCTTC
>NA|NA|TRBJ2-7|TRBV6-5
CASSSPYEQYF
TGTGCCAGCAGTTCCCCCTACGAGCAGTACTTC
>NA|NA|TRBJ2-1|TRBV7-2
CASSSWTDYEQFF
TGTGCCAGCAGCTCTTGGACAGACTATGAGCAGTTCTTC
>few|NA|TRBJ2-1|TRBV29-1
CSASLDVNNEQFF
TGCAGCGCCTCCCTTGACGTAAACAATGAGCAGTTCTTC
>NA|TRBD2|TRBJ2-1|TRBV4-3
CASSHLTSGSYEQFF
TGCGCCAGCAGCCATTTGACTAGCGGGAGCTATGAGCAGTTCTTC
>NA|TRBD1|TRBJ2-7|TRBV30
CAWGRDSYTYEQYF
TGTGCCTGGGGCAGGGACAGTTATACCTACGAGCAGTACTTC
>NA|NA|TRBJ2-5|TRBV30
CALSGGHRGTQYF
TGTGCTTTGAGCGGGGGCCACAGGGGGACCCAGTACTTC
>NA|TRBD2|TRBJ2-3|TRBV10-3
CAIRSGSGDTQYF
TGTGCCATCAGAAGCGGGAGTGGGGATACGCAGTATTTT
>NA|NA|TRBJ2-5|TRBV5-1
CASRRLGETQYF
TGCGCCAGCAGGCGCCTGGGGGAGACCCAGTACTTC
>NA|NA|TRBJ2-7|TRBV29-1
CSVEVNGWGSEYEQYF
TGCAGCGTTGAAGTAAATGGTTGGGGGAGTGAGTACGAGCAGTACTTC
>NA|NA|TRBJ2-5|TRBV6-1
CASSEVGILETQYF
TGTGCCAGCAGTGAAGTAGGGATTTTGGAGACCCAGTACTTC
>NA|NA|TRBJ1-1|TRBV29-1
CSGLSKGNDRRNTEAFF
TGCAGCGGCCTCTCAAAAGGGAACGATAGACGGAACACTGAAGCTTTCTTT
>once|NA|TRBJ2-5|TRBV9
CASSVATRASQETQYF
TGTGCCAGCAGCGTAGCTACTAGGGCCTCGCAAGAGACCCAGTACTTC
>NA|NA|TRBJ2-3|TRBV29-1
CSVASGSADTQYF
TGCAGCGTTGCTTCGGGGAGTGCAGATACGCAGTATTTT
>NA|NA|TRBJ1-5|TRBV2
CASNRGNQPQHF
TGTGCCAGCAATCGGGGCAATCAGCCCCAGCATTTT
>NA|NA|TRBJ2-3|TRBV30
CAWSRVRSTDTQYF
TGTGCCTGGAGTAGGGTGAGAAGCACAGATACGCAGTATTTT
>NA|NA|TRBJ1-2|TRBV7-9
CASSPDSDYTF
TGTGCCAGCAGCCCGGACTCGGACTACACCTTC
>NA|NA|TRBJ1-2|TRBV25-1
CASSKLGQVNGYTF
TGTGCCAGCAGCAAGTTGGGTCAGGTTAATGGCTACACCTTC
>NA|NA|TRBJ2-5|TRBV30
CAWSVSNFLGTQYF
TGTGCCTGGAGTGTATCGAACTTCCTGGGGACCCAGTACTTC
>NA|TRBD1|TRBJ1-2|TRBV30
CAWKPRGTASGYTF
TGTGCCTGGAAACCCCGGGGGACAGCGTCTGGCTACACCTTC
>NA|NA|TRBJ1-1|TRBV25-1
CASSASWDGEAFF
TGTGCCAGCAGTGCTTCGTGGGACGGTGAAGCTTTCTTT
>NA|NA|TRBJ2-7|TRBV21-1
CASSIRTVFGYEQYF
TGTGCCAGCAGCATCCGGACGGTCTTTGGATACGAGCAGTACTTC
>NA|NA|TRBJ2-5|TRBV10-3
CAISGAGQETQYF
TGTGCCATCAGTGGGGCGGGCCAAGAGACCCAGTACTTC
>NA|TRBD2|TRBJ2-1|TRBV7-2
CASSLERQRGGNEQFF
TGTGCCAGCAGCTTAGAACGTCAGCGCGGGGGGAATGAGCAGTTCTTC
>NA|TRBD1|TRBJ1-1|TRBV29-1
CSVRQGRSDTEAFF
TGCAGCGTCCGACAGGGGAGGTCAGACACTGAAGCTTTCTTT
>few|NA|TRBJ2-7|TRBV29-1
CSVEETGRSRTQQYF
TGCAGCGTTGAAGAGACGGGCAGATCCCGGACCCAACAGTACTTC
>NA|TRBD2|TRBJ2-5|TRBV7-9
CASRSTSAGETQYF
TGTGCCAGCAGGTCTACTAGCGCGGGAGAGACCCAGTACTTC
>NA|NA|TRBJ2-1|TRBV25-1
CASRSTTYNEQFF
TGTGCCAGCAGATCGACAACCTACAATGAGCAGTTCTTC
>NA|NA|TRBJ2-6|TRBV29-1
CSVSKSSGANVLTF
TGCAGCGTTTCGAAGAGCTCTGGGGCCAACGTCCTGACTTTC
>NA|NA|TRBJ2-2|TRBV13
CASSFLPGELFF
TGTGCCAGCAGCTTCCTACCGGGGGAGCTGTTTTTT
>NA|NA|TRBJ2-3|TRBV7-2
CASSLAGGPSTDTQYF
TGTGCCAGCAGCTTAGCCGGGGGTCCCAGCACAGATACGCAGTATTTT
>few|NA|TRBJ2-3|TRBV30
CAWSVQLTSTDTQYF
TGTGCCTGGAGTGTACAACTAACTAGCACAGATACGCAGTATTTT
>NA|NA|TRBJ2-2|TRBV27
CASSYGWGTVGTGELFF
TGTGCCAGCAGTTATGGTTGGGGCACGGTAGGGACCGGGGAGCTGTTTTTT